The clone carrying this T cell receptor (beta chain) is labeled medium-sized. Its antigen remains unidentified. No cell fractionation was done, so the repertoire covers all unsorted peripheral blood T cells. These data originate in a study of HIV-infected patients and healthy controls. General study findings and limits: Eight alpha and eight beta V genes differed significantly in mean usage between HIV-infected patients and controls.

Trimming removed 5 bases from V and 5 bases from J; junction bases left unmatched: 5. The CDR3 has 16 amino acids. Germline V CDR1 and CDR2: MDHEN, SYDVKM. Alpha and beta constant-region primers primed reverse transcription of about 0.5 ug RNA. Using multiplexing indices, alpha and beta chain libraries were generated apart by chain-specific third strand synthesis. One primer pair amplified all rearrangements per chain; each cDNA got molecular barcodes. After a brief PCR adding P5, P7 and a second index, roughly 22 amplification cycles followed. TCRdb analysed the 5' RACE reads with MiXCR anew, one entry per CDR3 protein. The sample has about 13,000 distinct CDR3 sequences; about a tenth are singletons.

The gene calls are TRBV28 and TRBJ2-1; 14 bases map to TRBD2. Sequencing was performed on blood. The TCR sequence derives from an adult in good health. Written as DNA, the CDR3 is TGTGCCAGCAGTGGGACTAGCGGGAGCATACACAATGAGCAGTTCTTC. Translating gives CASSGTSGSIHNEQFF. Variable domain in full (rest from reference TRBV28 and TRBJ2-1): DVKVTQSSRYLVKRTGEKVFLECVQDMDHENMFWYRQDPGLGLRLIYFSYDVKMKEKGDIPEGYSVSREKKERFSLILESASTNQTSMYLCASSGTSGSIHNEQFFGPGTRLTVL.